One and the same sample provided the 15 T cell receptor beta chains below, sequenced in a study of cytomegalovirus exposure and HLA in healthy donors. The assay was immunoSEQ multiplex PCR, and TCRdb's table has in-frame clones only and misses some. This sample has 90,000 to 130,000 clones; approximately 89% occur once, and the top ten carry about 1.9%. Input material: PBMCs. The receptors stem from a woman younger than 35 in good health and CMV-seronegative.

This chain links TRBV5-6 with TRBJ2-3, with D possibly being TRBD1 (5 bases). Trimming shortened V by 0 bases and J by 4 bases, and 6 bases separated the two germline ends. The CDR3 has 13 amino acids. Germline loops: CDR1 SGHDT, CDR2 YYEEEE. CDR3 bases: TGTGCCAGCAGCTTGGACAGGCCAGATACGCAGTATTTT. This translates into CASSLDRPDTQYF.

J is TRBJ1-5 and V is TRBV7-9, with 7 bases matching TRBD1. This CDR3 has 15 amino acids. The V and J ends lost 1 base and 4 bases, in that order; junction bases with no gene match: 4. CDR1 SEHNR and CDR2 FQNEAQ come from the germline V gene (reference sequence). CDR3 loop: CASSLGDSPNQPQHF. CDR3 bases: TGTGCCAGCAGCTTAGGGGACAGCCCGAATCAGCCCCAGCATTTT. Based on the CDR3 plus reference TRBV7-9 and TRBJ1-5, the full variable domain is DTGVSQNPRHKITKRGQNVTFRCDPISEHNRLYWYRQTLGQGPEFLTYFQNEAQLEKSRLLSDRFSAERPKGSFSTLEIQRTEQGDSAMYLCASSLGDSPNQPQHFGDGTRLSIL.

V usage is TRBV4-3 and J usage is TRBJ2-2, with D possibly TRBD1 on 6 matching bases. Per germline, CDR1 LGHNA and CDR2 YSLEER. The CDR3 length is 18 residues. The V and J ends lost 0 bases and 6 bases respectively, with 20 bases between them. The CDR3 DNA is TGCGCCAGCAGCCAAGATCCTCGCGGTGACAGGCGGCCCGGGGAGCTGTTTTTT. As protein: CASSQDPRGDRRPGELFF.

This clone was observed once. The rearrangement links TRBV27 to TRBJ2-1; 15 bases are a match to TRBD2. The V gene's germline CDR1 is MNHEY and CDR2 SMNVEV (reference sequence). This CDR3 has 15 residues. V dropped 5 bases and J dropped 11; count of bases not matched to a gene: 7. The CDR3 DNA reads TGTGCCAGCAGTCCGGGACTAGCGGGGGGAGGGAAGCAGTTCTTC. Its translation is CASSPGLAGGGKQFF.

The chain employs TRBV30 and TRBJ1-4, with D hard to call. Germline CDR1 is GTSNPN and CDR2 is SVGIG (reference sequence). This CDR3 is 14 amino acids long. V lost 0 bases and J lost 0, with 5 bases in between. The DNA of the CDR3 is TGTGCCTGGAGTGTAACATCAACTAATGAAAAACTGTTTTTT. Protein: CAWSVTSTNEKLFF. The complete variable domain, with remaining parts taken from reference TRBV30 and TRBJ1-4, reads SQTIHQWPATLVQPVGSPLSLECTVEGTSNPNLYWYRQAAGRGLQLLFYSVGIGQISSEVPQNLSASRPQDRQFILSSKKLLLSDSGFYLCAWSVTSTNEKLFFGSGTQLSVL.

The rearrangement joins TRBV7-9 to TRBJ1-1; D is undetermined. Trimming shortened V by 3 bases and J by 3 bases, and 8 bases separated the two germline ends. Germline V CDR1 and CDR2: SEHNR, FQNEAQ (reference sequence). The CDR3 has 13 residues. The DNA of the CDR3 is TGTGCCAGCAGCTTCCGGGAATACACTGAAGCTTTCTTT. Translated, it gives CASSFREYTEAFF. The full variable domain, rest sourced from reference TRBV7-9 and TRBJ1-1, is DTGVSQNPRHKITKRGQNVTFRCDPISEHNRLYWYRQTLGQGPEFLTYFQNEAQLEKSRLLSDRFSAERPKGSFSTLEIQRTEQGDSAMYLCASSFREYTEAFFGQGTRLTVV.

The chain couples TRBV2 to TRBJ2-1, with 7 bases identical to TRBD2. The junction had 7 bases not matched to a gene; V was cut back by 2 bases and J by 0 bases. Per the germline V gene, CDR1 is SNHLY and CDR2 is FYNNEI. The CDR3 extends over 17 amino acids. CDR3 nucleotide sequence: TGTGCCAGCAGTGAATGGCCTAGCGGTAGCTCCTACAATGAGCAGTTCTTC. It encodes CASSEWPSGSSYNEQFF.

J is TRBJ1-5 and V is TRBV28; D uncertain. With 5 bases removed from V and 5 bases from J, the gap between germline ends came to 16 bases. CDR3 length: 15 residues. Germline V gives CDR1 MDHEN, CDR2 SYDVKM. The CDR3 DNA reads TGTGCCAGCAGTCCCATAATCCAGCGGTATCAGCCCCAGCATTTT. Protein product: CASSPIIQRYQPQHF.

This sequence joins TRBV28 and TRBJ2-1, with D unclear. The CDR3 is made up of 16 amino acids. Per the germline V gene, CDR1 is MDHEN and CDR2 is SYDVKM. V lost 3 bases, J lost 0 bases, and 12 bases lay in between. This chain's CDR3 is CASSFVGRSSYNEQFF. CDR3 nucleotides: TGTGCCAGCAGTTTTGTGGGCAGAAGCTCCTACAATGAGCAGTTCTTC.

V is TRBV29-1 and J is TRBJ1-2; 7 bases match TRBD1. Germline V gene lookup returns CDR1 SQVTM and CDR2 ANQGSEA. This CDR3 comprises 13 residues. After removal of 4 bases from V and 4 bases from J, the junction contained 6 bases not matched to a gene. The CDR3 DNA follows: TGCAGCGTTGCTTTGGGGACAGCCTATGGCTACACCTTC. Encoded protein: CSVALGTAYGYTF.

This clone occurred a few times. CDR3 nucleotides: TGTGCCAGCAGTTTCACTCCGGACAGTGAAGCTTTCTTT. Protein sequence: CASSFTPDSEAFF. The gene calls are TRBV6-4 and TRBJ1-1; D might be TRBD1 (6 bases). Between the trimmed V and J ends, which lost 5 bases and 7 bases, there was a span of 14 bases. The CDR3 loop spans 13 amino acids. Germline lookup yields CDR1 MRHNA and CDR2 SNTAGT.

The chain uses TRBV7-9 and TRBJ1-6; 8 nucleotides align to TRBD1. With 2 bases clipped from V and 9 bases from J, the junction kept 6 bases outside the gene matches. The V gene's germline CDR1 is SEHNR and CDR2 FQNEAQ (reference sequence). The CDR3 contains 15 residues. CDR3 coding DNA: TGTGCCAGCAGCTTATTGGACAGGGACTTTTCACCCCTCCACTTT. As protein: CASSLLDRDFSPLHF.

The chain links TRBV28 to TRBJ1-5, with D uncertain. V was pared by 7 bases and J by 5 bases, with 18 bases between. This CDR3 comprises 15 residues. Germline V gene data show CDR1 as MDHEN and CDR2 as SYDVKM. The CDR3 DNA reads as TGTGCCAGCAATCTCCCGACGGGGTCAGATCAGCCCCAGCATTTT. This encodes CASNLPTGSDQPQHF.

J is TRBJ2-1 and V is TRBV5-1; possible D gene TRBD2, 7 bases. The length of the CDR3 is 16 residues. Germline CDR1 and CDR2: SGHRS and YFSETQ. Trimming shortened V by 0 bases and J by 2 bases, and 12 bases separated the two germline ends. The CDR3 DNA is TGCGCCAGCAGCTTGGGGGGCGGGGGCCCCTACAATGAGCAGTTCTTC. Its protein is CASSLGGGGPYNEQFF.

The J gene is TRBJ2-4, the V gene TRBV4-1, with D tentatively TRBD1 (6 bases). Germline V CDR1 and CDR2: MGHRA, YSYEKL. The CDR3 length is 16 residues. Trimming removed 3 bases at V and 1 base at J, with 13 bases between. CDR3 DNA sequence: TGCGCCAGCAGCCAGGAACAGGGAGCGGCCAAAAACATTCAGTACTTC. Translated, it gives CASSQEQGAAKNIQYF.